This T cell receptor beta chain was documented in a study of T cells expressing NK-cell markers. Study-wide results and caveats: Several of the donors also had these clonotypes leading their CD3+CD56-NKG2C+ fraction.

The CDR3 has 15 residues. About this clonotype itself: Its antigen is still unknown.

TCRdb reanalyzed the 5' RACE reads and collapses them to one entry per CDR3 protein, without DNA. Here the sample table reports some 450,000 distinct CDR3 sequences. The receptor was derived from a woman aged 18 to 69 in good health. The V gene is TRBV12-3 or TRBV12-4, the J gene TRBJ2-1. Source material: blood T cells: a sorted CD56 or NKG2C T cell subset, CD4+ or CD8+ T cells, or bulk PBMC T cells (not recorded which). This chain's CDR3 is CASSLGLGINNEQFF.